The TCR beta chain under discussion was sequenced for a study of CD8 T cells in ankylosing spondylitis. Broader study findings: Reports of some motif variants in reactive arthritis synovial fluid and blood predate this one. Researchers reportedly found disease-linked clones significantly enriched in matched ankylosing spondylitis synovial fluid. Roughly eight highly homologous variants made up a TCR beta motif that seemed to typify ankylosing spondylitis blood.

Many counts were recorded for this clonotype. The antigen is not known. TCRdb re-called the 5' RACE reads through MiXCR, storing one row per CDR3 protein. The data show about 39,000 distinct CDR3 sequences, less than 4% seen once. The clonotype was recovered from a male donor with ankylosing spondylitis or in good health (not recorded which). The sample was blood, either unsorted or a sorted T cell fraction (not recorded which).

As DNA, the CDR3 is TGTGCCAGCAGCGTAGGAGGACAGGTCACCGGGGAGCTGTTTTTT. Translated, it gives CASSVGGQVTGELFF. J is TRBJ2-2 and V is TRBV9; 7 positions match TRBD1. CDR3 size: 15 residues. The germline V gene has CDR1 SGDLS and CDR2 YYNGEE. V was clipped by 0 bases and J by 4 bases; unmatched bases: 3.